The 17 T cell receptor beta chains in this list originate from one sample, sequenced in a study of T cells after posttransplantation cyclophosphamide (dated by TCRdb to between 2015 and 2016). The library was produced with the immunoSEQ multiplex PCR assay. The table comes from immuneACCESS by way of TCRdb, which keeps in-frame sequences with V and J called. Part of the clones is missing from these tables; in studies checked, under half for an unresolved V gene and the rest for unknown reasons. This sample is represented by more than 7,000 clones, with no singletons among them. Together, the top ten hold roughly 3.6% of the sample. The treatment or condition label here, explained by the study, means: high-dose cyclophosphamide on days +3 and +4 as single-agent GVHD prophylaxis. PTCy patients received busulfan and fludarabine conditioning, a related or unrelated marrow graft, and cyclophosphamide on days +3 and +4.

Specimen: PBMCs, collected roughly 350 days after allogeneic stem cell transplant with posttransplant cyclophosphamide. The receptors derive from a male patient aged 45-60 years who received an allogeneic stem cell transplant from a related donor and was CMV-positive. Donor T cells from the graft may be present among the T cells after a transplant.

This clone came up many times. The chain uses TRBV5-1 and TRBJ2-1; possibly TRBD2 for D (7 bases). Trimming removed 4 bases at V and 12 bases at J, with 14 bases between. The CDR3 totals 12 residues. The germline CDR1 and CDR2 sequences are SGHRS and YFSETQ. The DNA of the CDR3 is TGCGCCAGCAGCCCGAACAGGGAGGGGCAGTTCTTC. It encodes CASSPNREGQFF. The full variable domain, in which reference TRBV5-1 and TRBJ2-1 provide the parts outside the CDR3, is KAGVTQTPRYLIKTRGQQVTLSCSPISGHRSVSWYQQTPGQGLQFLFEYFSETQRNKGNFPGRFSGRQFSNSRSEMNVSTLELGDSALYLCASSPNREGQFFGPGTRLTVL.

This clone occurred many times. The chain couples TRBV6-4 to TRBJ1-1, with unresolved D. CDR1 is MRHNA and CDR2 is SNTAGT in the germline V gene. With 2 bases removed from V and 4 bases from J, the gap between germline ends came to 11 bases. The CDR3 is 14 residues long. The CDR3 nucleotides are TGTGCCAGCAGTGACGAGGTGTATAGCACTGAAGCTTTCTTT. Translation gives CASSDEVYSTEAFF.

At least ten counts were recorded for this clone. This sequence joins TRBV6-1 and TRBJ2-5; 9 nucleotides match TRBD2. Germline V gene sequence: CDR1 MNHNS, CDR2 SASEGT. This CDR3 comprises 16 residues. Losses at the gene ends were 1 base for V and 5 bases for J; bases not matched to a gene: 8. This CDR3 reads CASSEGGSGGGETQYF. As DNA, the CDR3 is TGTGCCAGCAGTGAAGGGGGTAGCGGGGGCGGTGAGACCCAGTACTTC.

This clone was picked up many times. The CDR3 nucleotides read TGTGCCAGCTCACCACCGGCGGTACGTCACAATGAGCAGTTCTTC. Translating gives CASSPPAVRHNEQFF. V gene TRBV18 combines with J gene TRBJ2-1; no firm D call. CDR3 length: 15 residues. V was cut by 0 bases and J by 5 bases, with 11 bases left in between. Per the germline V gene, CDR1 is KGHSH and CDR2 is LQKENI.

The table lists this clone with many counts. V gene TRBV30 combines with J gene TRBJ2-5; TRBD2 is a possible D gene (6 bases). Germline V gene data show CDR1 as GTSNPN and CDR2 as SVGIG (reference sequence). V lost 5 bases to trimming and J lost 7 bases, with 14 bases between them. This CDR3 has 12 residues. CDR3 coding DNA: TGTGCCTGGGGGGAGGAGGCCCGGACCCAGTACTTC. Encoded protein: CAWGEEARTQYF.

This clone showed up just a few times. The CDR3, as DNA: TGCGCCAGCAGCCAAGGGATTTGGCGGCGGGAAGGGTCCAGATACAATGAGCAGTTCTTC. Protein: CASSQGIWRREGSRYNEQFF. The chain recombines TRBV4-1 with TRBJ2-1; D possibly corresponds to TRBD2 (6 bases). The V gene lost 1 base and the J gene lost 4 bases, with 26 bases spanning the gap. This CDR3 comprises 20 residues. Germline V gene data show CDR1 as MGHRA and CDR2 as YSYEKL.

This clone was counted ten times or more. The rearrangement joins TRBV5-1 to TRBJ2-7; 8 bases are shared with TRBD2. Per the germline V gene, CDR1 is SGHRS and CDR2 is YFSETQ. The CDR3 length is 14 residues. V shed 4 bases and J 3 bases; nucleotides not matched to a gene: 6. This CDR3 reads CASSLGGGSYEQYF. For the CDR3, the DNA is TGCGCCAGCAGCCTCGGGGGGGGTAGCTACGAGCAGTACTTC.

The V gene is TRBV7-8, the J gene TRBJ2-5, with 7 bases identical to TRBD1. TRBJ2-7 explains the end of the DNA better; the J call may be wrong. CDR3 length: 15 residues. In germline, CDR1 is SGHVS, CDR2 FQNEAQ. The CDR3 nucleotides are TGTGCCAGCACGAACAGGGGCGTGTTGGGCTACGAGCAGTACTTC. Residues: CASTNRGVLGYEQYF.

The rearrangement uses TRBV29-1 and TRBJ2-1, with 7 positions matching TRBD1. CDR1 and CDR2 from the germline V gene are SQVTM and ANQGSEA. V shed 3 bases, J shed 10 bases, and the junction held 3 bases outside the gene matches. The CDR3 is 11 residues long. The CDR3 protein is CSVDRQGEQFF. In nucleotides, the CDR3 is TGCAGCGTTGACCGACAGGGCGAGCAGTTCTTC.

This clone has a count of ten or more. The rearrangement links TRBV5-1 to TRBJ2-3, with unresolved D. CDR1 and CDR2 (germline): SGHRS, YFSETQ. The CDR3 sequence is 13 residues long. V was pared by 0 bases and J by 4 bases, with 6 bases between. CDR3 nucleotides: TGCGCCAGCAGCTTGGGTGAGGCAGATACGCAGTATTTT. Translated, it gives CASSLGEADTQYF.

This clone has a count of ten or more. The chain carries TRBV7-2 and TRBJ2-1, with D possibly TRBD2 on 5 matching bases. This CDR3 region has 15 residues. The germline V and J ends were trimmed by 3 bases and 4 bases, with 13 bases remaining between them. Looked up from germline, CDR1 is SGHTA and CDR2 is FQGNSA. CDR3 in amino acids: CASSFGLLDYNEQFF. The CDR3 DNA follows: TGTGCCAGCAGCTTCGGACTTTTAGATTACAATGAGCAGTTCTTC.

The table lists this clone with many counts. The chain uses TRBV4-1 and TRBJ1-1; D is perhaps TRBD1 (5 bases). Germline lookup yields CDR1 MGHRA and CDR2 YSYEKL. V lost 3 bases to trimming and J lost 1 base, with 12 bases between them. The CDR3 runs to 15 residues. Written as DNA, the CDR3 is TGCGCCAGCAGCCAGCCTACAAGGGGGAACACTGAAGCTTTCTTT. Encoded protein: CASSQPTRGNTEAFF.

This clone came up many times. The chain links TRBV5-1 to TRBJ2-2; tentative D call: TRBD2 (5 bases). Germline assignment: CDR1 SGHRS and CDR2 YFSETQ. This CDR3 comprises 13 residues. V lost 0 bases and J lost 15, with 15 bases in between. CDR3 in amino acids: CASSLEGAFTMFF. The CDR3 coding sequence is TGCGCCAGCAGCTTGGAGGGAGCTTTCACCATGTTTTTT.

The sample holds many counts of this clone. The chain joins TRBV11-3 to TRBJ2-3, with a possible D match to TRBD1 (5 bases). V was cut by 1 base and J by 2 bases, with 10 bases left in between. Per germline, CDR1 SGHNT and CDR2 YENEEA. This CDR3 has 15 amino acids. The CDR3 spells CASSLGQGTTDTQYF. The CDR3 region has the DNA TGTGCCAGCAGCTTAGGGCAGGGTACCACAGATACGCAGTATTTT.

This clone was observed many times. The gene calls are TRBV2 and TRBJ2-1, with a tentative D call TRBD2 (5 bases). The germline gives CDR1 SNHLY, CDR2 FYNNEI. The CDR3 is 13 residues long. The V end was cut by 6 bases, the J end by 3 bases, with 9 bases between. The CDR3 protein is CASSGTSYNEQFF. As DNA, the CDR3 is TGTGCCAGCAGCGGTACTAGCTACAATGAGCAGTTCTTC.

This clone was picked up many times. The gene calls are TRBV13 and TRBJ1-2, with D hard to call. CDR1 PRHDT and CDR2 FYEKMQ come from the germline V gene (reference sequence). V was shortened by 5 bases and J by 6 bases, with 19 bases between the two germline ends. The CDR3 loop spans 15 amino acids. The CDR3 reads CASSDLRLEGNGYTF. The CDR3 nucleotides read TGTGCCAGCAGCGATTTGCGATTGGAGGGAAATGGCTACACCTTC.

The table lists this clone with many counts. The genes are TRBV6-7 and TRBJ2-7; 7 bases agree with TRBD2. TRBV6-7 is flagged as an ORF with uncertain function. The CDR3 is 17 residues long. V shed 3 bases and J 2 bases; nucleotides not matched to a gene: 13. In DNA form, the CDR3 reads TGTGCCAGCAGTTATTGGTCGGCGGGAGTACGGCCCTACGAGCAGTACTTC. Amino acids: CASSYWSAGVRPYEQYF.